This paragraph covers one T cell receptor beta chain sequence. What it recognizes is unknown. As the CDR3 is not closed by the conserved phenylalanine or tryptophan, this likely results from a read error. RNA transcripts yielded amplified TCR beta CDR3 regions. Investigators did first-round RT-PCR with HTBI primers, then second-round multiplex PCR. TCRdb recomputed calls from the multiplex PCR reads with MiXCR, one row per CDR3 protein. The data show a few hundred thousand distinct CDR3 sequences, about 18% seen once. This record belongs to a study of Graves' ophthalmopathy and Graves' hyperthyroidism. Ophthalmopathy not arising within 18 months of follow-up defined hyperthyroidism as stable. The CDR3 contains 14 residues. The V gene's germline CDR1 is SGHTS and CDR2 YDEGEE. Germline trimming cut 4 bases from V and 10 bases from J; bases unmatched to any gene: 12. Study-wide findings and caveats: Blood also contained most of the expanded thyroid clonotypes above 0.001 frequency. With a specificity of about 73% and a sensitivity of about 71%, the model predicted ophthalmopathy progression.

The V gene is TRBV5-8, the J gene TRBJ1-2; 8 bases fit TRBD1. Sequences were obtained from peripheral blood. The TCR was taken from an adult woman with stable Graves' hyperthyroidism. The DNA of the CDR3 is TGTGCCAGCAGCCCCGACAGGGGCCCCGGATACTACACCGTC. Its protein is CASSPDRGPGYYTV.